The rows below give T cell receptor beta chains drawn from one sample of a study of blood T cell repertoires in COVID-19. Some clones are missing from TCRdb's copy, which holds only in-frame ones; the method was immunoSEQ multiplex PCR. The table lists around 120,000 clones, roughly 79% of them singletons, with roughly 7.1% in the top ten. Input material: peripheral blood. The receptors derive from a man aged 70-80 years with active or convalescent COVID-19. Each CDR3 is given without its conserved first and last residue. The D gene is left open where the match is weak.

v_call	d_call	j_call	cdr3_aa
TRBV6-6	TRBD2	TRBJ2-3	ASSRGLAGVADTQY
TRBV5-1	-	TRBJ1-2	ASSLFGGNYGYT
TRBV5-4	TRBD1	TRBJ1-2	ASRVGTGDGYT
TRBV19	TRBD1	TRBJ1-4	ATQLGQGATNEKLF
TRBV9	-	TRBJ2-3	ASSVGGRGWTDTQY
TRBV28	-	TRBJ1-1	ASSPPGITNTEAF
TRBV18	TRBD1	TRBJ2-3	ASSGDGGTGGSGNTQY
TRBV11-2	-	TRBJ1-5	ASSLGQNQPQH
TRBV14	-	TRBJ2-1	ASSQPGYYNEQF
TRBV6-6	TRBD1	TRBJ2-1	ASSYQTGTGGNEQF
TRBV7-9	-	TRBJ2-1	ASSRPDTGGDNEQF
TRBV28	-	TRBJ1-1	ASSLLGGDLNTEAF
TRBV14	-	TRBJ1-2	ASSRRDISYYGYT
TRBV6-2/TRBV6-3	-	TRBJ1-2	ASSYREAPGYT
TRBV5-5	-	TRBJ1-6	ASRFRTADNSPLH
TRBV28	-	TRBJ1-3	ASSLPKGQQGNTIY
TRBV4-1	TRBD1	TRBJ1-1	ASSQDYRGNTEAF
TRBV23-1	-	TRBJ2-3	ASSQPNRPPQDTQY
TRBV6-5	-	TRBJ2-1	ASRIQGQQF
TRBV9	-	TRBJ2-1	ASSAGYEQF
TRBV7-2	TRBD1	TRBJ1-2	ASSLDWGQGRGYT
TRBV21-1	-	TRBJ2-7	ASSKETEGTYEQY
TRBV4-3	-	TRBJ1-2	ASSQDTGLEYGYT
TRBV27	TRBD1	TRBJ2-7	ASSLSRGGPYEQY
TRBV6-5	-	TRBJ2-2	ASSPRWGGGELF
TRBV5-6	-	TRBJ1-5	ASSFSAQASNQPQH
TRBV7-2	TRBD1	TRBJ1-5	ASSPDRSQPQH